This T cell receptor (beta chain) originates from a study of siplizumab effects on memory and regulatory T cells (dated 2019 in TCRdb). Looking at the study overall: The effect of the anti-CD2 antibody siplizumab on alloreactive T-cell subsets was examined in allogeneic mixed lymphocyte reactions constructed from human PBMCs. The research as a whole found: Among mappable alloreactive CD4+ clones, an average Treg-derived fraction of 68.8% was observed with siplizumab, compared with roughly 28% in control reactions. The suppressive function of proliferating Tregs from siplizumab cultures was not functionally confirmed. Roughly 75-95% of proliferating CD4+ or CD8+ clones could not be assigned a naive or memory phenotype. The cumulative frequency of alloreactive sequences that could be traced back to unstimulated CD4+ memory T cells was significantly reduced by siplizumab. Sequences below about 10^-5 frequency were poorly captured, so only a minor fraction of alloreactive clones could be mapped to unstimulated subsets. Compared with memory T cells, unstimulated naive T cells appeared more diverse, and naive cells seemed to make a substantial contribution to the alloresponse.

Sorted unstimulated T cells and proliferating T cells recovered from mixed lymphocyte reactions were subjected to TCRbeta CDR3 sequencing. Fresh whole blood from ten HLA-typed healthy donors served as the source for isolating PBMCs. Library preparation was by the immunoSEQ multiplex PCR assay. About 9.9 x 10^4 TCR templates per sample were assayed by the deep sequencing platform. Genomic DNA extracted from sorted T cells was used for TCRbeta CDR3 sequencing. Per the source publication's procedure: The R programming language was used for clonal analysis of TCRbeta CDR3 data. Unstimulated samples were compared with post-reaction CFSE-low samples to define alloreactive CD4+ and CD8+ clones. Alloreactive CD4+ clones were assigned to regulatory or non-regulatory origin by matching sequences to sorted unstimulated Treg and non-Treg repertoires. In TCRdb, the immuneACCESS table is reduced to in-frame sequences with V and J assigned. These tables do not hold every clone; where another copy was compared, an unresolved V gene accounts for under half, and the others remain unexplained. The V and J calls and clone size were taken over from that table, and D and trimming were inferred from the DNA. This sample gives roughly 100,000 clones in total; 80% to 95% of them show up just once. Clones ranked in the top ten supply about 1.1% of the sample.

Cut back by 3 bases and 12 bases, the V and J ends lie 20 bases apart. The CDR3 runs 14 amino acids, cysteine and phenylalanine included. Only the CDR3 region is kept as DNA, spanning 42 bases read in frame from base 1. CDR1 LNHDA and CDR2 SQIVND were looked up in the germline V gene (reference sequence). Remarks on this clone: Its specific antigen is unknown. No qualities accompany the bases; no much larger clone lies one base away.

The clonotype was recovered from a human donor in good health. This sequence uses TRBV19 and TRBJ1-1, and perhaps TRBD1 as D gene, on 5 matching bases. The sequenced sample consisted of CD4+ T cells sorted from blood. The nucleotides read TGTGCCAGTAGTATGATTATGCGTTCAGGGTTTCCTTTCTTT. Its translation is CASSMIMRSGFPFF.